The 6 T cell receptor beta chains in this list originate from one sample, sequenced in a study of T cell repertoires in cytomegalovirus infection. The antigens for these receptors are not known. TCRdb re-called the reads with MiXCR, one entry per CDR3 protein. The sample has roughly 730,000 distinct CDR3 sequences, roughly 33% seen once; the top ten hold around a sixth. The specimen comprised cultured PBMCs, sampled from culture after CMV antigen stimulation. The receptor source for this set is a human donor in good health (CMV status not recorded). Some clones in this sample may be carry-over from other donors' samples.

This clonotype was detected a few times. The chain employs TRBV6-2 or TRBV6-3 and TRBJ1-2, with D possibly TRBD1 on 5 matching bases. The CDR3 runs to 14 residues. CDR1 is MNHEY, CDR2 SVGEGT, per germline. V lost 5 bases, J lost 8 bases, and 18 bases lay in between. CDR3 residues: CASSPTRQGGGYTF. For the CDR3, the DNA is TGTGCCAGCAGTCCTACCCGGCAGGGTGGGGGCTACACCTTC.

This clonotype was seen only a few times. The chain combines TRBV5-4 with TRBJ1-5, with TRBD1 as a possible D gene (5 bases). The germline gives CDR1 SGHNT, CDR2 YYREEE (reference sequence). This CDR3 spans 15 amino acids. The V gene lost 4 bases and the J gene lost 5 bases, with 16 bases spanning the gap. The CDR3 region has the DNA TGTGCCAGCAGCCGGGACCCCGCGGGGGATCAGCCCCAGCATTTT. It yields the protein CASSRDPAGDQPQHF.

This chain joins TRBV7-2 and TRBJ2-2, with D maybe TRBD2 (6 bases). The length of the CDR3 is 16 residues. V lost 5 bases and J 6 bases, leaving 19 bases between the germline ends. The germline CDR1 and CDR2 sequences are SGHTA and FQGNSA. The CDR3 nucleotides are TGTGCCAGCAGCGCCAACTGGGGGGAAGGGTCCGGGGAGCTGTTTTTT. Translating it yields CASSANWGEGSGELFF.

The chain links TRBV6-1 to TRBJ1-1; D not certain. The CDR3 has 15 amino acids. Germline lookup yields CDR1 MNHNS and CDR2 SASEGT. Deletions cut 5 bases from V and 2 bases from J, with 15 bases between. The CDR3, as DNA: TGTGCCAGCAGTTCCTCAGGACCCCGAAACACTGAAGCTTTCTTT. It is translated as CASSSSGPRNTEAFF.

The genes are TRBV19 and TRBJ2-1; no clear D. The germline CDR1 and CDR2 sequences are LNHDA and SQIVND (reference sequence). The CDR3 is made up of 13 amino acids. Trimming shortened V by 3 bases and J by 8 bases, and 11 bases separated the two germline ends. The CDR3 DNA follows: TGTGCCAGTAGTATCGGCCAGGTCGATGAGCAGTTCTTC. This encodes CASSIGQVDEQFF.

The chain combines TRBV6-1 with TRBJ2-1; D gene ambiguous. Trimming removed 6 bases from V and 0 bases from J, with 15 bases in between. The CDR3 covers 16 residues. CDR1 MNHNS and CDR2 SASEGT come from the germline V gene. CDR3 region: CASRGALSGSYNEQFF. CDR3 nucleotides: TGTGCCAGCAGAGGAGCCCTTAGTGGCTCCTACAATGAGCAGTTCTTC.